These T cell receptor beta chains were read from a single sample in a study of shared T cell receptors in the human thymus. The table came from immunoSEQ multiplex PCR; TCRdb's copy has only in-frame clones and leaves some out. Among approximately 660,000 clones, around 87% were seen once, and the ten largest hold 0.008% to 0.011%. These data were also reused for a study on human thymus T cells.

The source material was thymocytes. The source of these receptors is a boy under three years old with a congenital heart defect. Each CDR3 is given with its conserved first and last residue. A D gene is named only where the DNA matches it firmly. A row's size may be missing; if present it is once, few, many or a size class.

d_gene,j_gene,abundance,v_gene,CDR3aa,CDR3nt
TRBD2,TRBJ2-3,.,TRBV4-3,CASSQVSRERTTSASTDTQYF,TGCGCCAGCAGCCAAGTTAGCCGAGAGAGGACGACTAGCGCAAGCACAGATACGCAGTATTTT
.,TRBJ2-7,.,TRBV4-1,CASSARTTPWEQYF,TGCGCCAGCAGCGCTCGGACTACACCTTGGGAGCAGTACTTC
TRBD1,TRBJ2-7,.,TRBV5-6,CASSFGTGGYEQYF,TGTGCCAGCAGCTTCGGGACAGGGGGGTACGAGCAGTACTTC
.,TRBJ1-2,.,TRBV19,CATSVDSNYGYTF,TGTGCCACCTCCGTGGACAGTAACTATGGCTACACCTTC
TRBD2,TRBJ2-1,few,TRBV10-2,CASSARTSGRSSYNEQFF,TGCGCCAGCAGTGCTAGGACTAGCGGGAGAAGCTCCTACAATGAGCAGTTCTTC
TRBD1,TRBJ2-3,.,TRBV7-2,CASRTTGGRTDTQYF,TGTGCCAGCAGAACGACAGGGGGTCGTACAGATACGCAGTATTTT
.,TRBJ1-2,once,TRBV14,CASSQDGANSNYGYTF,TGTGCCAGCAGCCAAGATGGGGCTAACAGTAACTATGGCTACACCTTC
.,TRBJ2-4,.,TRBV6-5,CASSYSPAANIQYF,TGTGCCAGCAGTTACTCTCCCGCGGCAAACATTCAGTACTTC
TRBD2,TRBJ2-2,.,TRBV29-1,CSVERLAGDNTGELFF,TGCAGCGTTGAAAGGCTAGCGGGAGATAACACCGGGGAGCTGTTTTTT
.,TRBJ2-7,few,TRBV7-8,CASSLVLDRDEQYF,TGTGCCAGCAGCTTAGTACTAGATCGAGACGAGCAGTACTTC